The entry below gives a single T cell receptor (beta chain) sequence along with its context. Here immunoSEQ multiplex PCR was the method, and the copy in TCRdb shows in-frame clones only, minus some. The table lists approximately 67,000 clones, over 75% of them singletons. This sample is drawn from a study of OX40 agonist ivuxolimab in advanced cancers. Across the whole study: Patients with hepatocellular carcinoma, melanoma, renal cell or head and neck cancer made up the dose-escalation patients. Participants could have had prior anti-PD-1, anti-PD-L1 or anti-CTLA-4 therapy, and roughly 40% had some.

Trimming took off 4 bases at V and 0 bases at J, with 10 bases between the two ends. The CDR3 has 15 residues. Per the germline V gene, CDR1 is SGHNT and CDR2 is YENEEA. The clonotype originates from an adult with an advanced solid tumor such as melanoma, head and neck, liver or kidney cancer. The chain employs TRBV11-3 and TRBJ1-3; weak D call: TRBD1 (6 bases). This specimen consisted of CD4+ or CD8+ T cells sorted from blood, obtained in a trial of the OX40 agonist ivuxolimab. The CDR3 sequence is CASSSRTDSGNTIYF. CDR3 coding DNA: TGTGCCAGCAGCTCAAGGACAGACTCTGGAAACACCATATATTTT.